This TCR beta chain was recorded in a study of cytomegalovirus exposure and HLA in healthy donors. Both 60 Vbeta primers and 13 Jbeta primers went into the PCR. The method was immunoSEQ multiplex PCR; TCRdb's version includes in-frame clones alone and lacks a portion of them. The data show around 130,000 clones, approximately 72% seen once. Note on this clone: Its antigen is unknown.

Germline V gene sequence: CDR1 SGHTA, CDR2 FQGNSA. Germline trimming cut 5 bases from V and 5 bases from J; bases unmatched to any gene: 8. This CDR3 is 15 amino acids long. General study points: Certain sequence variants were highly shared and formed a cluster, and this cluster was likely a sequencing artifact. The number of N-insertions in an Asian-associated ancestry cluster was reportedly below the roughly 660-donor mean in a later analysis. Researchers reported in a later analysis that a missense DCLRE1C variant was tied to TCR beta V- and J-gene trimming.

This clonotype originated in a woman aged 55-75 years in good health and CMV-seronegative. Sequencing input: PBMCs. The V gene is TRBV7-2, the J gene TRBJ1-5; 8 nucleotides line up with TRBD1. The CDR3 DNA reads TGTGCCAGCAGCCCGAACGGACAGGGCTATCAGCCCCAGCATTTT. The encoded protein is CASSPNGQGYQPQHF.